These 26 T cell receptor beta chains were sequenced from one sample in a study of cytomegalovirus exposure and HLA in healthy donors. A multiplex PCR was run with 60 Vbeta primers and 13 Jbeta primers. Some clones are missing from TCRdb's copy, which holds only in-frame ones; the method was immunoSEQ multiplex PCR. The sample data list 180,000 or so clones. Sample: PBMCs. These receptors all come from a boy between 10 and 17 years old in good health and CMV-seronegative.

The rearrangement links TRBV7-7 to TRBJ2-1, with TRBD2 identical over 11 bases. The CDR3 consists of 16 residues. Per the germline V gene, CDR1 is SSHAT and CDR2 is FNYEAQ (reference sequence). With V trimmed by 5 bases and J by 4 bases, 7 bases remained unmatched. In DNA form, the CDR3 reads TGTGCCAGCAGCCCCCGACTAGCGGGGCCTTACAATGAGCAGTTCTTC. This translates into CASSPRLAGPYNEQFF.

The chain has TRBV12-5 and TRBJ2-6, with D tentatively TRBD2 (6 bases). Per germline, CDR1 LGHNT and CDR2 FRNRAP. Trimming left V 7 bases short and J 0 bases short, with 19 bases between. The CDR3 is 18 amino acids. This CDR3 reads CASAHEWGLRSGANVLTF. Written as DNA, the CDR3 is TGTGCTAGTGCTCACGAGTGGGGACTGCGCTCTGGGGCCAACGTCCTGACTTTC. Drawing the rest from reference TRBV12-5 and TRBJ2-6, the complete variable domain is DARVTQTPRHKVTEMGQEVTMRCQPILGHNTVFWYRQTMMQGLELLAYFRNRAPLDDSGMPKDRFSAEMPDATLATLKIQPSEPRDSAVYFCASAHEWGLRSGANVLTFGAGSRLTVL.

The chain links TRBV28 to TRBJ1-1; TRBD1 aligns across 8 bases. J gave up 3 bases and V 7 bases, and 4 bases lay outside the gene matches. The CDR3 is made up of 13 amino acids. Germline-derived CDR1 and CDR2 are MDHEN and SYDVKM. In DNA, the CDR3 is TGTGCCAGCATACTGGACAGGGACACTGAAGCTTTCTTT. This encodes CASILDRDTEAFF. Full variable domain (remainder filled in from reference TRBV28 and TRBJ1-1): DVKVTQSSRYLVKRTGEKVFLECVQDMDHENMFWYRQDPGLGLRLIYFSYDVKMKEKGDIPEGYSVSREKKERFSLILESASTNQTSMYLCASILDRDTEAFFGQGTRLTVV.

This rearrangement joins TRBV5-1 to TRBJ1-2; D is ambiguous. The CDR3 runs 12 residues. Germline V gene data show CDR1 as SGHRS and CDR2 as YFSETQ. V was pared by 0 bases and J by 8 bases, with 8 bases between. Here the CDR3 DNA reads TGCGCCAGCAGCTTGGATACGGGAGGCTACACCTTC. This encodes CASSLDTGGYTF. The variable domain in full, with the rest retrieved from reference TRBV5-1 and TRBJ1-2, is KAGVTQTPRYLIKTRGQQVTLSCSPISGHRSVSWYQQTPGQGLQFLFEYFSETQRNKGNFPGRFSGRQFSNSRSEMNVSTLELGDSALYLCASSLDTGGYTFGSGTRLTVV.

The chain combines TRBV27 with TRBJ1-5, with 9 bases matching TRBD1. V lost 2 bases, J lost 4 bases, and 3 bases stayed unmatched. CDR1 and CDR2 from the germline V gene are MNHEY and SMNVEV (reference sequence). There are 15 residues in the CDR3. CDR3 loop: CASSLRGQGNQPQHF. CDR3 sequence (DNA): TGTGCCAGCAGTTTACGCGGACAGGGGAATCAGCCCCAGCATTTT.

This rearrangement joins TRBV28 to TRBJ2-5; TRBD1 might be the D (5 bases). The DNA matches TRBJ2-7 better at its end, which makes the J call doubtful. CDR1 and CDR2 (germline): MDHEN, SYDVKM. The CDR3 runs to 13 residues. CDR3 coding DNA: TGTGCCAGCAGCGAAGGGGACTCCTACGAGCAGTACTTC. Its translation: CASSEGDSYEQYF.

J is TRBJ2-5 and V is TRBV10-2, with D perhaps given as TRBD1 or TRBD2 (5 bases each). V gave up 6 bases and J gave up 4 bases, with 15 bases separating them. CDR1 is WSHSY and CDR2 is SAAADI in the germline V gene. The CDR3 contains 14 residues. CDR3 DNA: TGCGCCAGCAGGGAGGCAGGGATATTAGAGACCCAGTACTTC. This gives the protein CASREAGILETQYF.

The J gene is TRBJ1-2, the V gene TRBV7-8, with 11 positions matching TRBD1. CDR1 is SGHVS, CDR2 FQNEAQ, per germline. The CDR3 totals 15 residues. The J segment lost 6 bases and the V segment lost 5 bases, leaving 8 bases of the junction unmatched. CDR3 loop: CASSIPGQGGNGYTF. The CDR3, as DNA: TGTGCCAGCAGCATTCCGGGACAGGGGGGAAATGGCTACACCTTC.

The chain carries TRBV7-9 and TRBJ1-4; D remains unclear. The CDR3 is 12 residues long. Trimming removed 5 bases from V and 7 bases from J, with 8 bases in between. The germline gives CDR1 SEHNR, CDR2 FQNEAQ (reference sequence). Written as DNA, the CDR3 is TGTGCCAGCAGCCGGGGTGGTGAAAAACTGTTTTTT. It yields the protein CASSRGGEKLFF.

The V and J genes are TRBV6-5 and TRBJ2-1; 10 bases agree with TRBD2. The germline CDR1 and CDR2 sequences are MNHEY and SVGAGI. The CDR3 covers 16 residues. J was trimmed by 7 bases and V by 0 bases; bases with no gene match: 6. In nucleotides, the CDR3 is TGTGCCAGCAGTTACTCAGGAGCGGGGGGGAGGAATGAGCAGTTCTTC. This encodes CASSYSGAGGRNEQFF.

V gene TRBV29-1 combines with J gene TRBJ1-2; D remains ambiguous. Trimming took off 3 bases at V and 5 bases at J, with 10 bases between the two ends. This CDR3 has 12 residues. The germline V gene has CDR1 SQVTM and CDR2 ANQGSEA. The CDR3 coding sequence is TGCAGCGTTGAGTCACTCACTTATGGCTACACCTTC. Translated, it gives CSVESLTYGYTF. Full variable domain (outside the CDR3, taken from reference TRBV29-1 and TRBJ1-2): SAVISQKPSRDICQRGTSLTIQCQVDSQVTMMFWYRQQPGQSLTLIATANQGSEATYESGFVIDKFPISRPNLTFSTLTVSNMSPEDSSIYLCSVESLTYGYTFGSGTRLTVV.

Comments on this clone: An end of the junction does not agree with germline; a read error may underlie this. The V call is TRBV4-1, the J call TRBJ1-1, with D maybe TRBD1 (5 bases). This CDR3 contains 16 residues. Germline-derived CDR1 and CDR2 are MGHRA and YSYEKL. The CDR3 bases are TGCGCCAGCGGCCAAGAAGGCGCATCGGGGGGGACTGAAGCTTTCTTT. Translated, it gives CASGQEGASGGTEAFF.

This chain connects TRBV7-2 to TRBJ1-1, with D possibly being TRBD1 (6 bases). CDR3 length: 13 amino acids. Germline V gene lookup returns CDR1 SGHTA and CDR2 FQGNSA. Trimming shortened V by 3 bases and J by 6 bases, and 11 bases separated the two germline ends. CDR3 residues: CASSLMTGSEAFF. CDR3 coding DNA: TGTGCCAGCAGCTTGATGACAGGATCTGAAGCTTTCTTT.

The CDR3 is CASSAELGLAVDTQYF. CDR3 sequence (DNA): TGCGCCAGCAGCGCCGAGTTGGGACTAGCCGTTGATACGCAGTATTTT. The chain links TRBV5-1 to TRBJ2-3; TRBD2 matches at 9 bases. Trimming cost V 4 bases and J 6 bases; bases outside gene matches: 12. CDR3 size: 16 residues. Germline loops: CDR1 SGHRS, CDR2 YFSETQ.

The chain has TRBV2 and TRBJ2-4; TRBD1 agrees at 7 bases. Germline V gene lookup returns CDR1 SNHLY and CDR2 FYNNEI. CDR3 size: 15 residues. With 3 bases clipped from V and 3 bases from J, the junction kept 5 bases outside the gene matches. The DNA of the CDR3 is TGTGCCAGCAGTGAGAGGGGGCCGGGCAAAAACATTCAGTACTTC. This sequence encodes CASSERGPGKNIQYF.

The chain combines TRBV7-8 with TRBJ1-1, with D perhaps TRBD1 (5 bases). The CDR3 extends over 14 amino acids. Per the germline V gene, CDR1 is SGHVS and CDR2 is FQNEAQ. V was clipped by 6 bases and J by 1 base, with 12 bases between them. CDR3 sequence: CASSPSTENTEAFF. The CDR3 DNA reads TGTGCCAGCAGTCCTTCGACAGAGAACACTGAAGCTTTCTTT.

V gene TRBV19 combines with J gene TRBJ1-4, with D maybe TRBD1 (5 bases). With 5 bases removed from V and 4 bases from J, the gap between germline ends came to 11 bases. Germline CDR1 and CDR2: LNHDA and SQIVND (reference sequence). The CDR3 covers 14 residues. The CDR3, as DNA: TGTGCCAGTAGTCCGGGACTGTTTAATGAAAAACTGTTTTTT. It specifies CASSPGLFNEKLFF.

About this clone itself: This specimen includes other DNA sequences encoding the same CDR3. The chain links TRBV19 to TRBJ1-1, with TRBD1 matching over 9 bases. Germline V gene sequence: CDR1 LNHDA, CDR2 SQIVND (reference sequence). The CDR3 sequence is 17 residues long. With V trimmed by 3 bases and J by 6 bases, 14 bases remained unmatched. CDR3 DNA sequence: TGTGCCAGTAGTATCGGGAACAGGGGGCGCTTGGGACCTGAAGCTTTCTTT. This sequence encodes CASSIGNRGRLGPEAFF.

The chain couples TRBV2 to TRBJ1-2; TRBD1 aligns across 7 bases. With 5 bases clipped from V and 13 bases from J, the junction kept 4 bases outside the gene matches. Germline-derived CDR1 and CDR2 are SNHLY and FYNNEI. This CDR3 contains 10 residues. DNA for the CDR3: TGTGCCAGCAGTACAGGGGTAGTCACCTTC. It is translated as CASSTGVVTF.

This chain joins TRBV4-1 and TRBJ1-2; 7 nucleotides match TRBD1. This CDR3 is 14 amino acids long. Germline V gene lookup returns CDR1 MGHRA and CDR2 YSYEKL. Germline trimming cut 3 bases from V and 4 bases from J; bases unmatched to any gene: 5. CDR3 bases: TGCGCCAGCAGCCAGGAGGACAGGTCCTATGGCTACACCTTC. Translating gives CASSQEDRSYGYTF.

This chain connects TRBV5-4 to TRBJ2-5; TRBD2 aligns across 9 bases. Germline CDR1 reads SGHNT; CDR2 reads YYREEE (reference sequence). V shed 4 bases, J shed 6 bases, and the junction held 13 bases outside the gene matches. CDR3 length: 16 amino acids. The CDR3 loop reads CASSLAGTSISKTQYF. CDR3 in DNA: TGTGCCAGCAGCCTGGCCGGGACTAGCATTTCGAAGACCCAGTACTTC.

The genes are TRBV27 and TRBJ1-5; TRBD1 aligns across 7 bases. V dropped 4 bases and J dropped 6; count of bases not matched to a gene: 6. The CDR3 is 14 residues long. Germline CDR1 is MNHEY and CDR2 is SMNVEV (reference sequence). DNA for the CDR3: TGTGCCAGCAGTTCGACAGGGAGTGGTCAGCCCCAGCATTTT. Translating gives CASSSTGSGQPQHF.

V and J are TRBV4-3 and TRBJ2-7; no reliable D call. The CDR3 totals 14 residues. Looked up from germline, CDR1 is LGHNA and CDR2 is YSLEER. Trimming stripped 0 bases from V and 3 bases from J, with 9 bases between. The CDR3 loop reads CASSQDLFGYEQYF. CDR3 DNA sequence: TGCGCCAGCAGCCAAGATCTGTTCGGCTACGAGCAGTACTTC.

The chain carries TRBV4-1 and TRBJ1-2, with D perhaps matching TRBD1 (5 bases). Trimming took 2 bases from V and 8 from J, leaving 15 bases between them. Germline assignment: CDR1 MGHRA and CDR2 YSYEKL. This CDR3 is built from 14 residues. The CDR3 nucleotides read TGCGCCAGCAGCCAACCAGGGACTAGGAAGGGCTACACCTTC. Its protein is CASSQPGTRKGYTF.

V gene TRBV5-1 combines with J gene TRBJ1-2; D not resolved. In germline, CDR1 is SGHRS, CDR2 YFSETQ. The CDR3 totals 14 residues. V gave up 1 base and J gave up 4 bases, with 11 bases separating them. The CDR3 nucleotides are TGCGCCAGCAGCTTGATCCCCTCTACCTATGGCTACACCTTC. As protein: CASSLIPSTYGYTF.

The chain links TRBV30 to TRBJ2-7; D unresolved. CDR1 and CDR2 (germline): GTSNPN, SVGIG (reference sequence). The CDR3 sequence is 13 residues long. The V and J ends lost 3 bases and 5 bases respectively, with 14 bases between them. The CDR3 protein is CAWSSRRPHEQYF. DNA of the CDR3: TGTGCCTGGAGCTCCCGGCGGCCCCACGAGCAGTACTTC.